What follows are 10 T cell receptor beta chains derived from one specimen sequenced in a study of cytomegalovirus exposure and HLA in healthy donors. Primers included in the PCR were 60 Vbeta and 13 Jbeta primers. Generated by immunoSEQ multiplex PCR, the TCRdb table keeps only in-frame clones and is missing some. This table holds tens of thousands of clones. The sample consisted of PBMCs. All receptors come from a man in his forties or fifties in good health and CMV-seropositive.

The chain uses TRBV5-1 and TRBJ2-1; 7 bases map to TRBD2. There are 15 residues in the CDR3. V shed 4 bases, J shed 4 bases, and the junction held 8 bases outside the gene matches. The V gene's germline CDR1 is SGHRS and CDR2 YFSETQ. DNA for the CDR3: TGCGCCAGCAGCAAGTCGAGCGGGGAATACAATGAGCAGTTCTTC. Protein sequence: CASSKSSGEYNEQFF.

The chain links TRBV7-9 to TRBJ2-7; D not resolved. This CDR3 has 14 amino acids. Germline CDR1 and CDR2: SEHNR and FQNEAQ (reference sequence). Trimming cost V 3 bases and J 7 bases, with 16 bases left between them. The CDR3 DNA sequence: TGTGCCAGCAGCTTTGCAGGTTCTTTTCAAGAGCAGTACTTC. Encoded protein: CASSFAGSFQEQYF.

The chain carries TRBV6-1 and TRBJ2-7; D possibly corresponds to TRBD1 (6 bases). Germline CDR1 is MNHNS and CDR2 is SASEGT. Trimming pared 5 bases from V and 6 bases from J, leaving 17 bases between. The CDR3 is made up of 14 amino acids. The CDR3 DNA reads TGTGCCAGCAGTAACTCGGCAGGGGTGATCGAGCAGTACTTC. This gives the protein CASSNSAGVIEQYF.

V gene TRBV4-1 combines with J gene TRBJ2-7; D perhaps matches TRBD2 (5 bases). The CDR3 length is 17 residues. With 0 bases removed from V and 0 bases from J, the gap between germline ends came to 15 bases. The germline CDR1 and CDR2 sequences are MGHRA and YSYEKL. CDR3 sequence (DNA): TGCGCCAGCAGCCAAGATAGTGGCGGGCTGAGCTCCTACGAGCAGTACTTC. Translated: CASSQDSGGLSSYEQYF.

This rearrangement joins TRBV7-2 to TRBJ2-7, with TRBD2 matching 12 bases. Germline V gene data show CDR1 as SGHTA and CDR2 as FQGNSA. Trimming at V came to 1 base and at J to 7 bases, leaving 8 bases not matched to a gene. CDR3 size: 16 residues. In nucleotides, the CDR3 is TGTGCCAGCAGCTTAGGTCTAGCGGGAGGGCCGAGAGAGCAGTACTTC. Translated: CASSLGLAGGPREQYF.

DNA of the CDR3: TGTGCCAGCAGCTTGGCAGGGTACGGCTACACCTTC. Translation: CASSLAGYGYTF. The chain carries TRBV5-8 and TRBJ1-2, with D possibly being TRBD1 (5 bases). The CDR3 loop spans 12 amino acids. From germline, CDR1 is SGHTS and CDR2 YDEGEE. The V gene lost 0 bases and the J gene lost 8 bases, with 8 bases spanning the gap.

This chain links TRBV21-1 with TRBJ2-4; the D segment call TRBD1 is taken from the table without a DNA check. TRBV21-1 is flagged as a pseudogene. This CDR3 is 18 amino acids long. CDR3 DNA: TGTGCCAGCAGCAAAAGAATATTCGGACAGGGGGTCAAAAACATTCAGTACTTC. Translated: CASSKRIFGQGVKNIQYF.

The chain combines TRBV19 with TRBJ1-1; D ambiguous. Germline loops: CDR1 LNHDA, CDR2 SQIVND (reference sequence). Trimming took off 5 bases at V and 6 bases at J, with 10 bases between the two ends. The CDR3 is made up of 12 amino acids. The CDR3 sequence is CASSFDYAEAFF. The DNA for the CDR3 is TGTGCCAGTAGTTTCGACTACGCTGAAGCTTTCTTT.

This chain links TRBV27 with TRBJ1-1; D is unresolved. Trimming cost V 6 bases and J 10 bases, with 18 bases left between them. The CDR3 is 13 amino acids. Looked up from germline, CDR1 is MNHEY and CDR2 is SMNVEV (reference sequence). This chain's CDR3 is CASSPGNVPGAFF. CDR3 sequence (DNA): TGTGCCAGCAGCCCTGGAAACGTCCCGGGAGCTTTCTTT.

V is TRBV7-9 and J is TRBJ1-1, with a weak D call TRBD1 (6 bases). The germline V gene encodes CDR1 SEHNR and CDR2 FQNEAQ (reference sequence). This CDR3 is built from 14 residues. Trimming pared 5 bases from V and 0 bases from J, leaving 10 bases between. The CDR3 here is CASSPQGLNTEAFF. CDR3 sequence (DNA): TGTGCCAGCAGCCCACAGGGATTGAACACTGAAGCTTTCTTT.